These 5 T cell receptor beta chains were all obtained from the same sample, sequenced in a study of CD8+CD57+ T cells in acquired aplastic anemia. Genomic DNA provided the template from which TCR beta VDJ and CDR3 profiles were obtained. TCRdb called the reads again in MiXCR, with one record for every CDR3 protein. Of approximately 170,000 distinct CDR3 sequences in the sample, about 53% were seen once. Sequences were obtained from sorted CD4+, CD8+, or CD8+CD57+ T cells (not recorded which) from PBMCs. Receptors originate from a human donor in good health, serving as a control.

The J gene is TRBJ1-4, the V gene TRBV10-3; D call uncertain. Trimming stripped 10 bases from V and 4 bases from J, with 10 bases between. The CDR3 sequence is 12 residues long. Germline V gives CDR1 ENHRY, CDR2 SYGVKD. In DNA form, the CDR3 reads TGTGCCACCAGGCGGGGTAATGAAAAACTGTTTTTT. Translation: CATRRGNEKLFF.

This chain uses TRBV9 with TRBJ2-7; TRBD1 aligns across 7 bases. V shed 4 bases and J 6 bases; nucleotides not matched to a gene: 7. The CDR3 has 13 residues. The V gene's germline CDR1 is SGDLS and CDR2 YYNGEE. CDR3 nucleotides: TGTGCCAGCAGCACTCGACAGGGATCCGAGCAGTACTTC. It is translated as CASSTRQGSEQYF.

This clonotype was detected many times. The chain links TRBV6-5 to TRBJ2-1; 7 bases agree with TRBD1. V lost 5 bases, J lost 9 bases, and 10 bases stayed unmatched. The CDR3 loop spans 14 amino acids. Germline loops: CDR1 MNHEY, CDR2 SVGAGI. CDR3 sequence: CASSLSTGMGEQFF. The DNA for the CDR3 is TGTGCCAGCAGTCTCTCGACAGGGATGGGTGAGCAGTTCTTC.

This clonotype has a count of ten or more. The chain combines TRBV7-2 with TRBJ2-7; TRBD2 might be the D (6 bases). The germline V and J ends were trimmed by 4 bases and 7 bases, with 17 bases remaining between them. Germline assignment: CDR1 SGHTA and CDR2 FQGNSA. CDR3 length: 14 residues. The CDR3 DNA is TGTGCCAGCAGCTCCGCCGGAGGGTTAGGGGAGCAGTACTTC. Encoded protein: CASSSAGGLGEQYF.

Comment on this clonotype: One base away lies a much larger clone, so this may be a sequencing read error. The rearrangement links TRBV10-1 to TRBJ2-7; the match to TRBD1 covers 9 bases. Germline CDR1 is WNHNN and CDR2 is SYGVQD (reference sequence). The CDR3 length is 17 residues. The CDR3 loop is CASSHSPWDRASYEQCF. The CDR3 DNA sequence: TGTGCCAGCAGTCACTCCCCCTGGGACAGGGCTTCCTACGAGCAGTGCTTC.